This TCR beta chain was sequenced for a study of T cells in Graves' hyperthyroidism and ophthalmopathy. Study-level results: Most clonotypes expanded in the thyroid (above 0.001) were also present in blood. Ophthalmopathy was separated from stable hyperthyroidism by a 13 V-J model.

On the basis of clinical symptoms, serum thyroxine and TRAb, thyroid ultrasound and orbital computed tomography, diagnoses were made. PBMCs were collected from an approximately 10 ml volume of fresh peripheral blood. TCR beta CDR3 sequences were amplified from RNA transcripts. The HTBI primer set drove a first-round RT-PCR of the TCR CDR3. TCRdb fed the multiplex PCR reads into MiXCR, producing one record per CDR3 protein. The sample records around 380,000 distinct CDR3 sequences, roughly 12% being singletons. Trimming took 2 bases from V and 0 from J; bases not matched to a gene: 1. The length of the CDR3 is 15 residues. The germline CDR1 and CDR2 sequences are SEHNR and FQNEAQ (reference sequence). Remarks on this clonotype: Its target is not known.

Sample: blood. The chain employs TRBV7-9 and TRBJ2-1, with 7 bases matching TRBD1. The clonotype was recovered from a man aged 30 to 45 with Graves' hyperthyroidism that later progressed to Graves' ophthalmopathy. The CDR3 loop reads CASSLPGGSYNEQFF. CDR3 in DNA: TGTGCCAGCAGCTTACCAGGGGGCTCCTACAATGAGCAGTTCTTC.